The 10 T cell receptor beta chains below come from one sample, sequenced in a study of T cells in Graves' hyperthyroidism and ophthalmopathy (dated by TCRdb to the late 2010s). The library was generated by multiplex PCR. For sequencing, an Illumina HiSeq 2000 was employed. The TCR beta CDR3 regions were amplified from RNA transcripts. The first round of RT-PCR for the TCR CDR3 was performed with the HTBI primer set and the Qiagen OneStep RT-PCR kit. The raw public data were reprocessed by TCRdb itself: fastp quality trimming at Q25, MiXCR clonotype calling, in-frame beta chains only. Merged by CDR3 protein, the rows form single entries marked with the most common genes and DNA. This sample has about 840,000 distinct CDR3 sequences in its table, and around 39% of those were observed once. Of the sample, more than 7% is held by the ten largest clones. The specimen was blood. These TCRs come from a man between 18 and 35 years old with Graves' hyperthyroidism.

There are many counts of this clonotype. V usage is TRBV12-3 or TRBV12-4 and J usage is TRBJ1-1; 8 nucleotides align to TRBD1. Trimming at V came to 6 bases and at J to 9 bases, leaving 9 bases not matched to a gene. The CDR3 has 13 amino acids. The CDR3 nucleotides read TGTGCCAGCAGAGACGCAGGGGGCAGTCAAGCTTTCTTT. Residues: CASRDAGGSQAFF.

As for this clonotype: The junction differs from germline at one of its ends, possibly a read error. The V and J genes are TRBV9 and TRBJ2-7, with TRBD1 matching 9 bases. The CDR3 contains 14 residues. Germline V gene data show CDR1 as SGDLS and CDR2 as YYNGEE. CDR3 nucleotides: TGTACCAGCAGCGCCGACAGGGGGTCCTACGAGCAGTACTTC. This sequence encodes CTSSADRGSYEQYF.

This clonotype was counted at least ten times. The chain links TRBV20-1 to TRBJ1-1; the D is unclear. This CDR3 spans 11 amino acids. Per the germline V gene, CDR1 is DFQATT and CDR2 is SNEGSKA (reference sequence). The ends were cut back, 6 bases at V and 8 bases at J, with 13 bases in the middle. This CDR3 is CSASGPWEAFF. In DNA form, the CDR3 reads TGCAGTGCCTCCGGACCGTGGGAAGCTTTCTTT.

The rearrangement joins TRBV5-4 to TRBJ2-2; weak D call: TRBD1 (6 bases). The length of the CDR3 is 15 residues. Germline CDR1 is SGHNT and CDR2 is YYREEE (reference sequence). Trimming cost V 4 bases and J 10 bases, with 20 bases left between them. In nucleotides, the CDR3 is TGTGCCAGCAGCCAAGACCAGACAGGCGGTGAGGAGCTGTTTTTT. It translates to CASSQDQTGGEELFF.

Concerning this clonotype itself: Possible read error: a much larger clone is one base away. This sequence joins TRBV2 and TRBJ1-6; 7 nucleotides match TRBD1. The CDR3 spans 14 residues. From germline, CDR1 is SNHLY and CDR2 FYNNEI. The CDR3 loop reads CASSAGQKNSPPHF. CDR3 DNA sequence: TGTGCCAGTAGTGCGGGACAGAAGAATTCACCCCCCCACTTT.

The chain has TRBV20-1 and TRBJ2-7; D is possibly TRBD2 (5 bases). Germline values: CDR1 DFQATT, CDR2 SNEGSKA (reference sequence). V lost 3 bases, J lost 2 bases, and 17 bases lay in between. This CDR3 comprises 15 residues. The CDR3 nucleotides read TGCAGTGCTAGGTCGCGGGCAGGATCCCCCTACGAGCAGTACTTC. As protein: CSARSRAGSPYEQYF.

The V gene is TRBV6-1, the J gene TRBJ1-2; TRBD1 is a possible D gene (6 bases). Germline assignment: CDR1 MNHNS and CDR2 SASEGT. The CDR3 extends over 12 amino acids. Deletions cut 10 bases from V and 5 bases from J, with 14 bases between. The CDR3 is CATMTGSYGYTF. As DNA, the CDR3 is TGTGCCACCATGACAGGTTCATATGGCTACACCTTC.

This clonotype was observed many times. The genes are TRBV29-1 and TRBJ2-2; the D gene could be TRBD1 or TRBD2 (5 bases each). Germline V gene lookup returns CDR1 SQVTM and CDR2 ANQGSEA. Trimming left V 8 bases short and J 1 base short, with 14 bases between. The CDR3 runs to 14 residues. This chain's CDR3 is CSIRAGRNTGELFF. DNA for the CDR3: TGCAGCATTCGGGCAGGGAGGAACACCGGGGAGCTGTTTTTT.

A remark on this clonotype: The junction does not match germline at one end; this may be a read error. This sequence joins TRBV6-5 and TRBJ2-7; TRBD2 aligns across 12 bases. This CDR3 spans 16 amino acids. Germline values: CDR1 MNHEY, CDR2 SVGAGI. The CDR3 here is CAISYVLAGGPYEQYF. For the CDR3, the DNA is TGTGCCATCAGTTACGTTCTAGCGGGAGGGCCCTACGAGCAGTACTTC.

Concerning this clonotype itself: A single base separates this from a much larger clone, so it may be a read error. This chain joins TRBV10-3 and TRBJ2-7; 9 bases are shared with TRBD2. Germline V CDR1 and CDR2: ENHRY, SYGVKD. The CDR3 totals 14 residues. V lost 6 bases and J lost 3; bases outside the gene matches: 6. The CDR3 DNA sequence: TGTGCCATCAGCGGGGTAGCGGGGGACTACGAGCAGTACTTC. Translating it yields CAISGVAGDYEQYF.